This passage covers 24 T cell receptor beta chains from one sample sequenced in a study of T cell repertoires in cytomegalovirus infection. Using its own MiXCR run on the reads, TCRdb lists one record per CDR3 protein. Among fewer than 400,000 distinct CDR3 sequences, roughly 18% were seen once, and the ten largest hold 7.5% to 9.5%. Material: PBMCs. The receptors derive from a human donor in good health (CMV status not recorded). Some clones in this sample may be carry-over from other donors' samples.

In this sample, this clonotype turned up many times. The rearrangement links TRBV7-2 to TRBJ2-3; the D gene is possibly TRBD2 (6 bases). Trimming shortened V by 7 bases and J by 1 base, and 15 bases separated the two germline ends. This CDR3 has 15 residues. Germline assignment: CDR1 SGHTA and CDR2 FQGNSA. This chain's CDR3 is CASNPQPSGTDTQYF. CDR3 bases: TGTGCCAGCAACCCCCAGCCTAGCGGCACAGATACGCAGTATTTT. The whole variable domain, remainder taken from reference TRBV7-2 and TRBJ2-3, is GAGVSQSPSNKVTEKGKDVELRCDPISGHTALYWYRQSLGQGLEFLIYFQGNSAPDKSGLPSDRFSAERTGGSVSTLTIQRTQQEDSAVYLCASNPQPSGTDTQYFGPGTRLTVL.

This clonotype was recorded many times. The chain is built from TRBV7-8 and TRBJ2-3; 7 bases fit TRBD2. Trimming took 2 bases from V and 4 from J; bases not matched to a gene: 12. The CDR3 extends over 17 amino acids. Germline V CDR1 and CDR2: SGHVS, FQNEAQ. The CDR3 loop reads CASSLSLAGVRADTQYF. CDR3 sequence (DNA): TGTGCCAGCAGCTTATCTTTGGCGGGAGTTAGGGCAGATACGCAGTATTTT.

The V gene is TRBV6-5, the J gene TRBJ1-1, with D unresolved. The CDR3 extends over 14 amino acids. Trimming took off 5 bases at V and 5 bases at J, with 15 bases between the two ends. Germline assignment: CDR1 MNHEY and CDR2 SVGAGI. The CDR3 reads CASSVGSYTTEAFF. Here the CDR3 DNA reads TGTGCCAGCAGTGTCGGGTCCTATACGACTGAAGCTTTCTTT.

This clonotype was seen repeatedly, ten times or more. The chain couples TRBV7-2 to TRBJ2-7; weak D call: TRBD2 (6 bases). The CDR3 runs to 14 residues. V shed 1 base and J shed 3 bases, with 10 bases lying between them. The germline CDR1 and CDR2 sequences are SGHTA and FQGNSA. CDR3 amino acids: CASSLGRANYEQYF. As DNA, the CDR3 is TGTGCCAGCAGCTTAGGGAGGGCTAACTACGAGCAGTACTTC.

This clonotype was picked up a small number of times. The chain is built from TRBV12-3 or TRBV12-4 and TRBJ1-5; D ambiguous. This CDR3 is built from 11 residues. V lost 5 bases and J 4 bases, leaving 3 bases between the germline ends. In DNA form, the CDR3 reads TGTGCCAGCAGTGCAAATCAGCCCCAGCATTTT. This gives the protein CASSANQPQHF.

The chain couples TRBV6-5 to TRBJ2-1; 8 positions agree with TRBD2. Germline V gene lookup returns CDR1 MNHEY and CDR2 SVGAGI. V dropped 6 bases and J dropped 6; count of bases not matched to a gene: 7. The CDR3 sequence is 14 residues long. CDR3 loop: CASRRPGLGNEQFF. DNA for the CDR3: TGTGCCAGCAGGCGTCCGGGACTAGGCAATGAGCAGTTCTTC.

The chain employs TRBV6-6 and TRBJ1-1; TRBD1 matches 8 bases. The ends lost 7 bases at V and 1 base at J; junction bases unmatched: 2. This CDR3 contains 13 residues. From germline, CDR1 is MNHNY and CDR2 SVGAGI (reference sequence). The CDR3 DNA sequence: TGTGCCAGCACGGACAGGGAGAACACTGAAGCTTTCTTT. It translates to CASTDRENTEAFF.

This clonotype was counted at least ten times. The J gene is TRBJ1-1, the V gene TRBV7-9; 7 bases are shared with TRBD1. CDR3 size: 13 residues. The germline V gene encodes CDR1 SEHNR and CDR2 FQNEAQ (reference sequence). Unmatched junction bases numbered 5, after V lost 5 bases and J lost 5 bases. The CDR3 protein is CASSPTGRTEAFF. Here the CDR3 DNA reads TGTGCCAGCAGCCCGACAGGGAGGACTGAAGCTTTCTTT.

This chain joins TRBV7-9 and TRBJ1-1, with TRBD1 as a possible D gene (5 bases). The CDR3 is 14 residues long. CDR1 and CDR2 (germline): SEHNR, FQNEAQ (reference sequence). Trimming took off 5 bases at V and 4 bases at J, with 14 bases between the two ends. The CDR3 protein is CASSLPSQGTEAFF. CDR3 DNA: TGTGCCAGCAGCCTACCCTCCCAGGGCACTGAAGCTTTCTTT.

The DNA of the CDR3 is TGTGCCAGCAGGGGGGGGGGAGTATATCAGCCCCAGCATTTT. The encoded protein is CASRGGGVYQPQHF. The chain has TRBV2 and TRBJ1-5, with a tentative D call TRBD1 (5 bases). Trimming left V 6 bases short and J 5 bases short, with 14 bases between. CDR1 is SNHLY, CDR2 FYNNEI, per germline. The CDR3 is made up of 14 amino acids.

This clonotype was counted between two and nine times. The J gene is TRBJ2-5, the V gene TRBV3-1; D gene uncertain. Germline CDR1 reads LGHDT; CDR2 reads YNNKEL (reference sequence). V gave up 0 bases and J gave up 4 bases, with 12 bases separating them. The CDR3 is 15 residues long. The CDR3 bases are TGTGCCAGCAGCCAAGAGGTCCGGACCTCAGAGACCCAGTACTTC. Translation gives CASSQEVRTSETQYF.

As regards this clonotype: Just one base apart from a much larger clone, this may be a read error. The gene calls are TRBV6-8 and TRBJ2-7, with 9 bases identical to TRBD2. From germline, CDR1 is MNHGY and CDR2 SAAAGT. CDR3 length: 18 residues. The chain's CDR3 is CASSSTGPMTSGSCEQYF. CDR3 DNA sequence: TGTGCCAGCAGTTCGACCGGGCCGATGACTAGCGGTTCCTGCGAGCAGTACTTC.

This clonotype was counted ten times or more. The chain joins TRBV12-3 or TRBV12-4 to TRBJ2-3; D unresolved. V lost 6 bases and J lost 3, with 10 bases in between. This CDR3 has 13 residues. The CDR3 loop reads CASSSNPTDTQYF. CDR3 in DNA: TGTGCCAGCAGCAGTAATCCTACAGATACGCAGTATTTT.

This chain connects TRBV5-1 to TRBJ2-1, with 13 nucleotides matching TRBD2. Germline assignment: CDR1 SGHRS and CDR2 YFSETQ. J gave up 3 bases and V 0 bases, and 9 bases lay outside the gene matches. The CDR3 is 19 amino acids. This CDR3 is CASSLAGGGLAGHYNEQFF. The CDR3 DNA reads TGCGCCAGCAGCTTGGCGGGCGGGGGACTAGCGGGACACTACAATGAGCAGTTCTTC.

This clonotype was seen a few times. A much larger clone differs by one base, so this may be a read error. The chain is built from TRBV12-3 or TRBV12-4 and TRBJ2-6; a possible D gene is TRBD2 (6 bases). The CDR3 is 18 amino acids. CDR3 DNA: TGTGCCAACAGTCCGCCGCGGAGGGTTTCCTCTGGGGCCAACGTCCTGACTTTC. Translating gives CANSPPRRVSSGANVLTF.

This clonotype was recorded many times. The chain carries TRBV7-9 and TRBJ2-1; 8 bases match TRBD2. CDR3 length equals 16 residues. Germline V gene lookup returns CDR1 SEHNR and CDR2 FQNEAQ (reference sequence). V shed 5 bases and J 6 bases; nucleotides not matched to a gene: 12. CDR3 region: CASSPSLGTRGNEQFF. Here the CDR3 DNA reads TGTGCCAGCAGCCCTTCCCTCGGGACTAGGGGCAATGAGCAGTTCTTC.

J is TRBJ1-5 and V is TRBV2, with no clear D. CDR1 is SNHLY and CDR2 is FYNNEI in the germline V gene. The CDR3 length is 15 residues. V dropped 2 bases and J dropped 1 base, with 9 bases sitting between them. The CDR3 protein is CASSEMRGSNQPQHF. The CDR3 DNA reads TGTGCCAGCAGTGAAATGCGAGGGAGCAATCAGCCCCAGCATTTT.

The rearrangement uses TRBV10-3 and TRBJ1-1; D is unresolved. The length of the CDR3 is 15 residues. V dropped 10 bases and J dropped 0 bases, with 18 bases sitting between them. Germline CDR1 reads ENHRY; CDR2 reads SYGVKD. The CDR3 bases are TGTGCCAGCATAGACCCGAACGGGGTGAACACTGAAGCTTTCTTT. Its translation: CASIDPNGVNTEAFF.

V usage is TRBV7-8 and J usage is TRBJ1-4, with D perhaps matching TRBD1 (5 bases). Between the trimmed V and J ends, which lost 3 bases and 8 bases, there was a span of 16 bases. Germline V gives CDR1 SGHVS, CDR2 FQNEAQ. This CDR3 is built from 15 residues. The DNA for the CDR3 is TGTGCCAGCAGCTTGAACATAGGCCGGGGGGAAAAACTGTTTTTT. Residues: CASSLNIGRGEKLFF.

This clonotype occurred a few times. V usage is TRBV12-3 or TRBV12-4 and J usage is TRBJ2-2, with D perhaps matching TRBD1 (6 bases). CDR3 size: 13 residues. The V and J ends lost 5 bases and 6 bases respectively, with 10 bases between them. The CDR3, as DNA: TGTGCCAGCAGTCAGGGGAGATCCGGGGAGCTGTTTTTT. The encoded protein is CASSQGRSGELFF.

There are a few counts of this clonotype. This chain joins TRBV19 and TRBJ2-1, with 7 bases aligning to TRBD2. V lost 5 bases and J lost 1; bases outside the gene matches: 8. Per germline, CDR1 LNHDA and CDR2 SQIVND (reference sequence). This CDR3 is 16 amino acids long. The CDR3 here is CASSWTSGLSYNEQFF. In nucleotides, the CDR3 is TGTGCCAGTAGTTGGACTAGTGGGCTATCCTACAATGAGCAGTTCTTC.

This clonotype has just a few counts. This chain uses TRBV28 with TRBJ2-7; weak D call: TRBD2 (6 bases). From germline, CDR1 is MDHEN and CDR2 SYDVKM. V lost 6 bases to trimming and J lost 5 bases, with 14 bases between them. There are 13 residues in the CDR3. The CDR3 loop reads CASSPGTFNEQYF. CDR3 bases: TGTGCCAGCAGCCCCGGGACTTTTAACGAGCAGTACTTC.

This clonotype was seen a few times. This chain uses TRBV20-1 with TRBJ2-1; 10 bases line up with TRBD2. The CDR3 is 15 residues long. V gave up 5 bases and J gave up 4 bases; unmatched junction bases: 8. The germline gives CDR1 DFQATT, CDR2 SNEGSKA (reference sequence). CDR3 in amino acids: CSAYLAGAAYNEQFF. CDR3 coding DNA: TGCAGTGCTTACCTAGCGGGAGCTGCTTACAATGAGCAGTTCTTC.

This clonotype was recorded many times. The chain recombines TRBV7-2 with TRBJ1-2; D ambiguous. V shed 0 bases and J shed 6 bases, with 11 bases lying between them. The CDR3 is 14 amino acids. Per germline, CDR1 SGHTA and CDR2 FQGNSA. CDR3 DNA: TGTGCCAGCAGCTTAGCCGTCCGGGAGAATGGCTACACCTTC. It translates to CASSLAVRENGYTF.